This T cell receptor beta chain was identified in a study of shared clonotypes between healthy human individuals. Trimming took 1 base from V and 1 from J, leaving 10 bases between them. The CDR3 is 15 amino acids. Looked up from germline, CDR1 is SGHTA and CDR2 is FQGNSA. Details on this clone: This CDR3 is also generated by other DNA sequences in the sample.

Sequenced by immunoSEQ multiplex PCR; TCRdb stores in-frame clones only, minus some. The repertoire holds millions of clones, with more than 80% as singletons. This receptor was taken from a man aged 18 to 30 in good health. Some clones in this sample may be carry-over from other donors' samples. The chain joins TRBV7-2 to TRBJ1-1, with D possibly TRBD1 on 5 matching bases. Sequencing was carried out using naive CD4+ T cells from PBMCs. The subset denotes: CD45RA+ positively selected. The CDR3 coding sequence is TGTGCCAGCAGCTTAGGCGGGACGGGGAACACTGAAGCTTTCTTT. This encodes CASSLGGTGNTEAFF.